This T cell receptor (beta chain) was observed in a study of T cell responses to AZD1222 COVID-19 vaccine. Study-wide context: Analysis merged second doses at about 4 or about 12 weeks.

TCRdb keeps only in-frame clones here, not all; method: immunoSEQ multiplex PCR. The sample contains fewer than 150,000 clones, around 91% of which appear only once. The germline gives CDR1 LNHDA, CDR2 SQIVND (reference sequence). The trim removed 7 bases at V and 1 base at J, leaving 6 bases unmatched. The CDR3 loop spans 15 amino acids. Points from the study as a whole: Seropositivity was recorded at baseline in only a handful of AZD1222 recipients. CD4 TCRs linked to vaccination spanned spike, dominating at 160-218 and 743-854. In the spike-specific TCR repertoire, nearly half reportedly target unmutated variant regions.

Note on this clone: No antigen is known for it.

The rearrangement joins TRBV19 to TRBJ1-1; 10 nucleotides align to TRBD1. This sample comprised peripheral blood, obtained on day 0 of AZD1222 vaccination. This sequence originates from an adult in good health. In DNA, the CDR3 is TGTGCCAGTACTCTGACAGGGGGCCCGAACACTGAAGCTTTCTTT. Encoded protein: CASTLTGGPNTEAFF.